This T cell receptor (beta chain) was identified during a study of cytomegalovirus exposure and HLA in healthy donors. Whole-study findings and limits: The investigators catalogued 164 TCR beta chains as cytomegalovirus-associated. Rare sequences made up most TCRs, while some public TCRs were found in many donors.

The donors were part of the validation cohort of 95 to 150 subjects. That cohort was separate from the first cohort, which comprised about 730 subjects. Some clones are missing from TCRdb's copy, which holds only in-frame ones; the method was immunoSEQ multiplex PCR. This sample has 140,000 or so clones; 91% occur once, and the top ten carry roughly 0.7%. For this clone: Its antigen is not identified.

The V end lost 0 bases, the J end lost 5 bases, and 10 bases lay between the germline ends. Germline V gives CDR1 SGHDT, CDR2 YYEEEE. The CDR3 sequence is 14 residues long. The rearrangement uses TRBV5-6 and TRBJ2-3; perhaps TRBD2 as D (5 bases). The sequence was collected from a man aged 18 to 30 in good health and CMV-seronegative. The sample was PBMCs. CDR3: CASSLGGPGDTQYF. CDR3 bases: TGTGCCAGCAGCTTGGGCGGGCCAGGAGATACGCAGTATTTT.